This passage covers 30 T cell receptor beta chains from one sample sequenced in a study of cytomegalovirus exposure and HLA in healthy donors. Primers included in the PCR were 60 Vbeta and 13 Jbeta primers. Libraries were prepared by immunoSEQ multiplex PCR; TCRdb keeps only in-frame clonotypes and omits some of them. The table has tens of thousands of clones, 63% seen once. Source material: PBMCs. The receptors originated from a woman in her 30s in good health and CMV-seronegative.

The count of this clone is one. The chain combines TRBV6-1 with TRBJ2-3; D is perhaps TRBD1 (6 bases). This CDR3 region has 15 residues. Germline CDR1 is MNHNS and CDR2 is SASEGT. The V end was cut by 2 bases, the J end by 4 bases, with 13 bases between. CDR3 coding DNA: TGTGCCAGCAGTGAACGAACAGGGCGTTCAGATACGCAGTATTTT. Protein product: CASSERTGRSDTQYF.

This clone was seen only once. The chain combines TRBV7-6 with TRBJ1-1, with D maybe TRBD1 (5 bases). CDR1 and CDR2 from the germline V gene are SGHVS and FNYEAQ. There are 17 residues in the CDR3. Trimming took off 1 base at V and 11 bases at J, with 26 bases between the two ends. The CDR3 is CASSLEGKDLPGKLAFF. The CDR3 region has the DNA TGTGCCAGCAGCTTAGAGGGAAAAGATCTTCCAGGGAAATTGGCTTTCTTT.

The chain carries TRBV29-1 and TRBJ2-3; 13 bases line up with TRBD2. Germline-derived CDR1 and CDR2 are SQVTM and ANQGSEA. The junction had 8 bases not matched to a gene; V was cut back by 4 bases and J by 1 base. This CDR3 spans 17 amino acids. CDR3 sequence: CSVGLAGGGWGTDTQYF. CDR3 nucleotide sequence: TGCAGCGTTGGACTAGCGGGAGGAGGCTGGGGCACAGATACGCAGTATTTT.

The chain carries TRBV28 and TRBJ2-4; D not resolved. Germline CDR1 MDHEN, CDR2 SYDVKM. The CDR3 is 14 amino acids. V dropped 6 bases and J dropped 0 bases, with 9 bases sitting between them. CDR3 in amino acids: CASRHGVAKNIQYF. The CDR3 nucleotides are TGTGCCAGCAGGCATGGAGTAGCCAAAAACATTCAGTACTTC.

The gene calls are TRBV5-1 and TRBJ2-3, with a tentative D call TRBD2 (6 bases). Trimming removed 2 bases from V and 1 base from J, with 11 bases in between. CDR3 length: 15 residues. The germline V gene encodes CDR1 SGHRS and CDR2 YFSETQ. CDR3 amino acids: CASSFTGVGTDTQYF. The CDR3 bases are TGCGCCAGCAGCTTCACGGGGGTCGGCACAGATACGCAGTATTTT.

The V gene is TRBV28, the J gene TRBJ2-3; 9 positions agree with TRBD2. Trimming cost V 3 bases and J 5 bases; bases outside gene matches: 12. The germline V gene has CDR1 MDHEN and CDR2 SYDVKM. This CDR3 contains 17 residues. The CDR3 loop is CASSFPRGAGGEDTQYF. Here the CDR3 DNA reads TGTGCCAGCAGTTTCCCCCGGGGGGCGGGAGGGGAAGATACGCAGTATTTT.

V and J are TRBV7-3 and TRBJ2-2; 9 bases fit TRBD1. The ends lost 5 bases at V and 6 bases at J; junction bases unmatched: 7. This CDR3 region has 15 residues. Germline V CDR1 and CDR2: SGHTA, FQGTGA. The CDR3 DNA reads TGTGCCAGCAGCACCGGGACAGGGTCTTCCGGGGAGCTGTTTTTT. Translating gives CASSTGTGSSGELFF.

The chain uses TRBV7-8 and TRBJ2-3; 9 nucleotides agree with TRBD1. The germline gives CDR1 SGHVS, CDR2 FQNEAQ. The CDR3 extends over 16 amino acids. Trimming at V came to 1 base and at J to 4 bases, leaving 6 bases not matched to a gene. CDR3 coding DNA: TGTGCCAGCAGCTTAGTGAACAGGGGGCCCGCAGATACGCAGTATTTT. Its protein is CASSLVNRGPADTQYF.

This clone has more than one count but fewer than ten. The chain couples TRBV19 to TRBJ2-2, with TRBD1 matching over 8 bases. The ends lost 3 bases at V and 5 bases at J; junction bases unmatched: 2. The CDR3 extends over 14 amino acids. From germline, CDR1 is LNHDA and CDR2 SQIVND (reference sequence). This CDR3 is CASSIQGATGELFF. The CDR3 DNA sequence: TGTGCCAGTAGTATTCAGGGGGCTACCGGGGAGCTGTTTTTT.

This chain uses TRBV19 with TRBJ2-6; 11 bases map to TRBD1. The ends lost 9 bases at V and 2 bases at J; junction bases unmatched: 12. CDR1 LNHDA and CDR2 SQIVND come from the germline V gene (reference sequence). The CDR3 contains 18 residues. The CDR3 spells CASQQYGTGGTGANVLTF. In nucleotides, the CDR3 is TGTGCCAGCCAGCAATATGGGACAGGGGGAACTGGGGCCAACGTCCTGACTTTC. Complete variable domain (other parts from reference TRBV19 and TRBJ2-6): DGGITQSPKYLFRKEGQNVTLSCEQNLNHDAMYWYRQDPGQGLRLIYYSQIVNDFQKGDIAEGYSVSREKKESFPLTVTSAQKNPTAFYLCASQQYGTGGTGANVLTFGAGSRLTVL.

The CDR3 DNA reads as TGCGCCAGCAGTAATGGACAGGGGGGGTCCTACGAGCAGTACTTC. This encodes CASSNGQGGSYEQYF. The chain is built from TRBV10-1 and TRBJ2-7, with TRBD1 identical over 10 bases. This CDR3 is built from 15 residues. Per the germline V gene, CDR1 is WNHNN and CDR2 is SYGVQD (reference sequence). V shed 5 bases and J 1 base; nucleotides not matched to a gene: 5.

In this sample, this clone turned up a few times. The V and J genes are TRBV20-1 and TRBJ1-2; D gene ambiguous. CDR3 length: 11 amino acids. Trimming left V 6 bases short and J 8 bases short, with 13 bases between. Per the germline V gene, CDR1 is DFQATT and CDR2 is SNEGSKA (reference sequence). The CDR3 region is CSAVGGGGYTF. CDR3 nucleotide sequence: TGCAGTGCGGTCGGAGGAGGGGGCTACACCTTC.

This clone was seen a single time. The chain has TRBV6-5 and TRBJ2-5; TRBD2 matches 8 bases. V was pared by 4 bases and J by 0 bases, with 4 bases of the junction left unmatched. CDR3 length: 15 amino acids. Germline V gene data show CDR1 as MNHEY and CDR2 as SVGAGI. CDR3 bases: TGTGCCAGCAGTTCAGCGGGGGCCAACCAAGAGACCCAGTACTTC. It specifies CASSSAGANQETQYF.

The table lists this clone with a count of one. V is TRBV28 and J is TRBJ2-3, with 8 bases fitting TRBD2. V lost 8 bases and J lost 7; bases outside the gene matches: 17. There are 16 residues in the CDR3. Germline loops: CDR1 MDHEN, CDR2 SYDVKM. The CDR3 protein is CASRSTGSGGLNTQYF. In DNA form, the CDR3 reads TGTGCCAGCCGTTCAACGGGGAGCGGGGGTCTCAATACGCAGTATTTT. Based on the CDR3 plus reference TRBV28 and TRBJ2-3, the full variable domain is DVKVTQSSRYLVKRTGEKVFLECVQDMDHENMFWYRQDPGLGLRLIYFSYDVKMKEKGDIPEGYSVSREKKERFSLILESASTNQTSMYLCASRSTGSGGLNTQYFGPGTRLTVL.

About this clone: At one end the junction does not follow the germline gene, possibly because of a read error. This chain uses TRBV7-9 with TRBJ2-3, with 7 bases matching TRBD1. CDR3 length: 17 residues. CDR1 is SEHNR, CDR2 FQNEAQ, per germline (reference sequence). CDR3 DNA sequence: TGTGCCAACAGCTTAGGCCACGGGACAGCGGTTATAGATACGCAGTATTTT. This gives the protein CANSLGHGTAVIDTQYF.

This rearrangement joins TRBV5-3 to TRBJ2-7; 7 bases align to TRBD2. TRBV5-3 is designated an ORF whose function remains uncertain. The CDR3 is made up of 14 amino acids. The ends lost 5 bases at V and 3 bases at J; junction bases unmatched: 8. The CDR3 reads CARRAGTKIYEQYF. The CDR3 region has the DNA TGTGCCAGAAGAGCGGGAACCAAGATCTACGAGCAGTACTTC.

The chain uses TRBV5-5 and TRBJ1-3, with TRBD1 matching over 9 bases. The V gene end was trimmed by 0 bases and the J gene end by 8 bases; junction bases not matched to a gene: 6. The germline V gene has CDR1 SGHKS and CDR2 YYEKEE (reference sequence). CDR3 length equals 15 residues. The CDR3 protein is CASSLAGQGEYTIYF. The CDR3 DNA sequence: TGTGCCAGCAGCTTGGCGGGACAGGGAGAATACACCATATATTTT. Supplemented by reference TRBV5-5 and TRBJ1-3, the full variable domain reads DAGVTQSPTHLIKTRGQQVTLRCSPISGHKSVSWYQQVLGQGPQFIFQYYEKEERGRGNFPDRFSARQFPNYSSELNVNALLLGDSALYLCASSLAGQGEYTIYFGEGSWLTVV.

The chain joins TRBV27 to TRBJ2-5, with 11 bases aligning to TRBD1. The assigned J gene may be wrong: the sequence end matches TRBJ2-7 better. The germline V gene has CDR1 MNHEY and CDR2 SMNVEV (reference sequence). The CDR3 runs 15 residues. The CDR3 DNA is TGTGCCAGCAGCGGCCCGGGACAGGGGGGCTACGAGCAGTACTTC. Translation: CASSGPGQGGYEQYF.

The rearrangement links TRBV23-1 to TRBJ1-2; perhaps TRBD1 as D (5 bases). TRBV23-1 is noted as an ORF with a role that remains uncertain. Trimming left V 0 bases short and J 4 bases short, with 9 bases between. This CDR3 is built from 14 residues. The CDR3 region is CASSQSYRLYGYTF. The CDR3 DNA is TGCGCCAGCAGTCAATCGTACAGGCTCTATGGCTACACCTTC.

V usage is TRBV4-2 and J usage is TRBJ1-2, with a possible D match to TRBD1 (6 bases). CDR1 and CDR2 (germline): LGHNA, YNFKEQ. There are 19 residues in the CDR3. The V gene lost 0 bases and the J gene lost 1 base, with 21 bases spanning the gap. CDR3 residues: CASSQDWRGREEDNYGYTF. In DNA form, the CDR3 reads TGTGCCAGCAGCCAAGATTGGCGGGGGCGCGAGGAAGATAACTATGGCTACACCTTC.

The chain combines TRBV5-1 with TRBJ2-5; 11 bases fit TRBD1. V dropped 3 bases and J dropped 4; count of bases not matched to a gene: 2. Germline V gene sequence: CDR1 SGHRS, CDR2 YFSETQ. The CDR3 length is 14 residues. The CDR3 loop reads CASSSGTGGETQYF. The DNA for the CDR3 is TGCGCCAGCAGCTCCGGGACAGGGGGAGAGACCCAGTACTTC.

The chain joins TRBV10-2 to TRBJ2-7, with 8 nucleotides matching TRBD1. V dropped 4 bases and J dropped 4; count of bases not matched to a gene: 12. The CDR3 is 16 amino acids. Germline V lookup: CDR1 WSHSY, CDR2 SAAADI. CDR3 in amino acids: CASSATAGTGSYEQYF. The CDR3 DNA follows: TGCGCCAGCAGTGCCACAGCCGGGACAGGTTCGTACGAGCAGTACTTC.

This clone is a singleton in its sample. The gene calls are TRBV2 and TRBJ1-5, with no clear D. Germline values: CDR1 SNHLY, CDR2 FYNNEI. The CDR3 loop spans 14 amino acids. The ends were cut back, 7 bases at V and 0 bases at J, with 10 bases in the middle. The CDR3 nucleotides are TGTGCCAGCACGAACGGTTATAGCAATCAGCCCCAGCATTTT. Translating it yields CASTNGYSNQPQHF.

V usage is TRBV4-2 and J usage is TRBJ2-1; TRBD2 might be the D (6 bases). The CDR3 has 17 amino acids. Germline V gene data show CDR1 as LGHNA and CDR2 as YNFKEQ. The V gene lost 4 bases and the J gene lost 1 base, with 17 bases spanning the gap. CDR3 residues: CASSPQLAAESYNEQFF. The CDR3 DNA sequence: TGTGCCAGCAGCCCACAATTAGCGGCTGAATCCTACAATGAGCAGTTCTTC.

The chain links TRBV30 to TRBJ2-3; D remains ambiguous. Germline V lookup: CDR1 GTSNPN, CDR2 SVGIG (reference sequence). This CDR3 spans 12 amino acids. V lost 2 bases and J 10 bases, leaving 13 bases between the germline ends. The CDR3, as DNA: TGTGCCTGGAGTAGTAAACCCGTAGCGCAGTATTTT. Its translation: CAWSSKPVAQYF.

The J gene is TRBJ2-4, the V gene TRBV7-5; the table's D call of TRBD2 was not tested on the DNA. TRBV7-5 is annotated as a pseudogene. This CDR3 is built from 18 residues. The CDR3 reads CARPTSGRAGRAKNIQYF. The CDR3 DNA follows: TGTGCCAGGCCCACTAGCGGGAGGGCCGGGAGAGCCAAAAACATTCAGTACTTC.

The chain couples TRBV7-8 to TRBJ2-5, with 7 positions matching TRBD1. CDR1 is SGHVS, CDR2 FQNEAQ, per germline. V lost 3 bases, J lost 3 bases, and 1 base stayed unmatched. CDR3 length: 13 amino acids. The CDR3 DNA reads TGTGCCAGCAGCTTGGGACAGAAAGAGACCCAGTACTTC. Its translation is CASSLGQKETQYF.

The CDR3 DNA is TGTGCCAGCAGCCTTGGGGGAATACAGGGAACGGGCGGCTACACCTTC. Translated: CASSLGGIQGTGGYTF. The chain joins TRBV5-4 to TRBJ1-2; TRBD1 is a possible D gene (6 bases). CDR1 and CDR2 from the germline V gene are SGHNT and YYREEE (reference sequence). The CDR3 is 16 residues long. Trimming removed 4 bases at V and 8 bases at J, with 24 bases between. Full variable domain (rest looked up from reference TRBV5-4 and TRBJ1-2): ETGVTQSPTHLIKTRGQQVTLRCSSQSGHNTVSWYQQALGQGPQFIFQYYREEENGRGNFPPRFSGLQFPNYSSELNVNALELDDSALYLCASSLGGIQGTGGYTFGSGTRLTVV.

The J gene is TRBJ1-6, the V gene TRBV25-1, with 8 bases matching TRBD1. Germline V gives CDR1 MGHDK, CDR2 SYGVNS. CDR3 length equals 14 residues. V shed 3 bases and J 13 bases; nucleotides not matched to a gene: 8. The CDR3 is CASSDPGQGIPLHF. As DNA, the CDR3 is TGTGCCAGCAGTGACCCCGGACAGGGCATCCCCCTCCACTTT.

The chain is built from TRBV19 and TRBJ2-5; a weak D match, TRBD1 (6 bases). The germline V gene has CDR1 LNHDA and CDR2 SQIVND (reference sequence). Trimming removed 5 bases at V and 1 base at J, with 17 bases between. CDR3 length equals 16 residues. CDR3 sequence reads: CASSLPSGHIQETQYF. CDR3 sequence (DNA): TGTGCCAGTAGTTTACCCTCGGGACATATCCAAGAGACCCAGTACTTC.